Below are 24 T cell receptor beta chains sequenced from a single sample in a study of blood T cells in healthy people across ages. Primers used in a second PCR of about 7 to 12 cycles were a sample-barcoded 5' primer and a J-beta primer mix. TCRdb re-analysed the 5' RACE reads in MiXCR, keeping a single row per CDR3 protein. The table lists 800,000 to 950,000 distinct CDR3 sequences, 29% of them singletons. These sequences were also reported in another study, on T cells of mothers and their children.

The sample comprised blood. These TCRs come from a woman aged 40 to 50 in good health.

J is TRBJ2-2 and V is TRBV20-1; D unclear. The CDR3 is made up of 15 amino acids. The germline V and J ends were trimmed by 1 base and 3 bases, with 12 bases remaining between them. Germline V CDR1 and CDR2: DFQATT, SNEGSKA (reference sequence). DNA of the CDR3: TGCAGTGCTAGAGGGACCTACCAGCACACCGGGGAGCTGTTTTTT. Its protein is CSARGTYQHTGELFF.

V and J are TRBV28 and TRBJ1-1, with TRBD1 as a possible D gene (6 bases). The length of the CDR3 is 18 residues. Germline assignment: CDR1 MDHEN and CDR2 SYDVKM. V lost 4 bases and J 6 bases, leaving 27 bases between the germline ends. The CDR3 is CASSYWGPTPGARAEAFF. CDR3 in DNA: TGTGCCAGCAGTTACTGGGGGCCTACTCCCGGGGCCCGGGCTGAAGCTTTCTTT. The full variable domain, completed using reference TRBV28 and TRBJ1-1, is DVKVTQSSRYLVKRTGEKVFLECVQDMDHENMFWYRQDPGLGLRLIYFSYDVKMKEKGDIPEGYSVSREKKERFSLILESASTNQTSMYLCASSYWGPTPGARAEAFFGQGTRLTVV.

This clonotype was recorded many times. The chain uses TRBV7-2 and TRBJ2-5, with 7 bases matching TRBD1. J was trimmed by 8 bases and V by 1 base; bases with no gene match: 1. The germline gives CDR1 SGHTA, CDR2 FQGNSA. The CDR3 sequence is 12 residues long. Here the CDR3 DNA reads TGTGCCAGCAGCTTAGACAGGGGAACCCAGTACTTC. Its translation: CASSLDRGTQYF.

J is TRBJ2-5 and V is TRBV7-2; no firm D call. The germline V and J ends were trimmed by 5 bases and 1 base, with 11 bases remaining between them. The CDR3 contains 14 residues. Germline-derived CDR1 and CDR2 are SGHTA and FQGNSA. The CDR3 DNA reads TGTGCCAGCAGCCGCATGGCCGGCCAAGAGACCCAGTACTTC. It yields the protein CASSRMAGQETQYF.

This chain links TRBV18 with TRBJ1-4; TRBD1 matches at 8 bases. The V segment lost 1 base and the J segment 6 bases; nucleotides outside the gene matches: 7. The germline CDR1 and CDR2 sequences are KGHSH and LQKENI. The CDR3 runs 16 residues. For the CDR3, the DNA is TGTGCCAGCTCACCACGGATCGGGACAGGTGATGAAAAACTGTTTTTT. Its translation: CASSPRIGTGDEKLFF.

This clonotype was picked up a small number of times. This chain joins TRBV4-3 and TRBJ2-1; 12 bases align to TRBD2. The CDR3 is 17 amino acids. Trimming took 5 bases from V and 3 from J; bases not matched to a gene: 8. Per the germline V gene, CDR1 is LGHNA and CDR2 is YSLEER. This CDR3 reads CASSERSSGRVYNEQFF. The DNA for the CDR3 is TGCGCCAGCAGCGAGAGATCTAGCGGGAGGGTCTACAATGAGCAGTTCTTC.

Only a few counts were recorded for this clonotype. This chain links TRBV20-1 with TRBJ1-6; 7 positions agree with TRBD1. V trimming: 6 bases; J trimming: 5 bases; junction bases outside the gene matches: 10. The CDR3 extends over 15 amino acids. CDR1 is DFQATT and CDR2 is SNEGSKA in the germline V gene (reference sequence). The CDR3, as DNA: TGCAGTGCGGACCGACAGGGTAGGAATAATTCACCCCTCCACTTT. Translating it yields CSADRQGRNNSPLHF.

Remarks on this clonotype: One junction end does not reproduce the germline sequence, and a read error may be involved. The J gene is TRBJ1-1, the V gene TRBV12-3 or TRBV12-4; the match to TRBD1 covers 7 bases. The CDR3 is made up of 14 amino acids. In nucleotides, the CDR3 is TGCGCCAGCAGCCTGGACAGGAGTGACACTGAAGCTTTCTTT. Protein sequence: CASSLDRSDTEAFF.

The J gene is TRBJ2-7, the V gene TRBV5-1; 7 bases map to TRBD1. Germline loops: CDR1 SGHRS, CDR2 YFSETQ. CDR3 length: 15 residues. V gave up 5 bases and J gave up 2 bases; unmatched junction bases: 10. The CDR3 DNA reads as TGCGCCAGCAGGTGGACCGGGACAGAGACCTACGAGCAGTACTTC. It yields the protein CASRWTGTETYEQYF.

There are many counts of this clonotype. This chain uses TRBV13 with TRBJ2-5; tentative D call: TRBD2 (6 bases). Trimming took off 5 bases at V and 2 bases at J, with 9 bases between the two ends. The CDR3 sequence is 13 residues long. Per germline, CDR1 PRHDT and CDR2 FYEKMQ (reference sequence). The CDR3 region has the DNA TGTGCCAGCAGCCAGGACTATCAAGAGACCCAGTACTTC. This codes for CASSQDYQETQYF.

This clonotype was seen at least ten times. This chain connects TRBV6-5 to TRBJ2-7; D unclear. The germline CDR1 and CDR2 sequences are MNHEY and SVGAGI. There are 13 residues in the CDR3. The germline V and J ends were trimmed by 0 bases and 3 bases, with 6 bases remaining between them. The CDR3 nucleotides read TGTGCCAGCAGTTACTCATTTCTCTACGAGCAGTACTTC. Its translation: CASSYSFLYEQYF.

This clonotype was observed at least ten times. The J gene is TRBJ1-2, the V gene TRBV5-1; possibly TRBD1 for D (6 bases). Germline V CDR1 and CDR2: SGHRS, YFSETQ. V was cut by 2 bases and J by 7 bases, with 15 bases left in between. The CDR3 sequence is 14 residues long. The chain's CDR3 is CASSLDPQGSGYTF. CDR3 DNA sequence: TGCGCCAGCAGCTTAGACCCACAGGGAAGTGGCTACACCTTC.

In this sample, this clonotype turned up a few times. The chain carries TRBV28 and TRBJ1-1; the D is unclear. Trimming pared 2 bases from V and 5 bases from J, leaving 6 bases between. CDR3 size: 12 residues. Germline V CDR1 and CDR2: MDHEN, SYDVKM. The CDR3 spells CASSLRTTEAFF. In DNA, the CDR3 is TGTGCCAGCAGTTTACGGACGACTGAAGCTTTCTTT.

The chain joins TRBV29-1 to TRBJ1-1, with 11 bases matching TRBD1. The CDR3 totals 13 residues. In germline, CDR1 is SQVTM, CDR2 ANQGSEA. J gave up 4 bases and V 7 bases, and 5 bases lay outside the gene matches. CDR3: CSADGQGATEAFF. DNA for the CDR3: TGCAGCGCCGATGGACAGGGGGCCACTGAAGCTTTCTTT.

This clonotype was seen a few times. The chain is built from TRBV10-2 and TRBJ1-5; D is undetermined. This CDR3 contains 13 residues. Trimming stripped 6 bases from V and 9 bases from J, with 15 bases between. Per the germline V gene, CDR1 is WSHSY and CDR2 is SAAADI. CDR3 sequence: CASSPELQRPQHF. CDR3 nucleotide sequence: TGCGCCAGCAGCCCGGAGCTCCAGAGGCCCCAGCATTTT.

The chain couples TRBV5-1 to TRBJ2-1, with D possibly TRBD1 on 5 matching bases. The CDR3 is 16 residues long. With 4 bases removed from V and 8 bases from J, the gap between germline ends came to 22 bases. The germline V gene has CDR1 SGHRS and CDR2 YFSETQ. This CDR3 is CASSVDGRVNSDEQFF. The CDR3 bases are TGCGCCAGCAGCGTGGACGGCAGGGTTAATTCAGATGAGCAGTTCTTC.

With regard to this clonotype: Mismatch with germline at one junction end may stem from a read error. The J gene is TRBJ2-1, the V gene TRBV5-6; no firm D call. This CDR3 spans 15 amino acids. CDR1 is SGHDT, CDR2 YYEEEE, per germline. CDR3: CASSLARSSDNEQFF. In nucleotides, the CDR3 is TGTGCCAGCAGCTTGGCAAGGAGCTCCGACAATGAGCAGTTCTTC.

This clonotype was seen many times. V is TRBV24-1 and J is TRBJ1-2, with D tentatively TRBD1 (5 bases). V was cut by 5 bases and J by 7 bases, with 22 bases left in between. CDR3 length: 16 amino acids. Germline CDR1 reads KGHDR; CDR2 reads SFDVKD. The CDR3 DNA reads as TGTGCCACCAGTGGCGGAAGCCGCCTAGGGGACCGTGGCTACACCTTC. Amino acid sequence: CATSGGSRLGDRGYTF.

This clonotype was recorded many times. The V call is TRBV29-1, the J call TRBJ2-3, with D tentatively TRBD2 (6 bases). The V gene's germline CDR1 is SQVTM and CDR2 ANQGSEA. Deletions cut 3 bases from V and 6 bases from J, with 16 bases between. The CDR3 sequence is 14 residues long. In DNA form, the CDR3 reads TGCAGCGTTGAGGGGGGTCAGGAGGAGGATACGCAGTATTTT. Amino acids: CSVEGGQEEDTQYF.

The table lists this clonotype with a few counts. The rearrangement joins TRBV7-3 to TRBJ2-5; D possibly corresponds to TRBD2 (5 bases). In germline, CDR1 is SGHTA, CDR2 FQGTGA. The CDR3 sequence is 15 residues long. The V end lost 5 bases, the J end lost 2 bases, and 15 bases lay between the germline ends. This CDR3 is CASSNSGRSQETQYF. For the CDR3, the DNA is TGTGCCAGCAGCAACAGCGGAAGGAGTCAAGAGACCCAGTACTTC.

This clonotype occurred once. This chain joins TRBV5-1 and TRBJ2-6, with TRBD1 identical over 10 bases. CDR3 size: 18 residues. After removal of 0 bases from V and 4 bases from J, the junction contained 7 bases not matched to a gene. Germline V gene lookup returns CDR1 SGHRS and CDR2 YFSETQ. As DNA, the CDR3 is TGCGCCAGCAGCTTGGCCGGGACAGGGGTAAGGGGGGCCAACGTCCTGACTTTC. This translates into CASSLAGTGVRGANVLTF.

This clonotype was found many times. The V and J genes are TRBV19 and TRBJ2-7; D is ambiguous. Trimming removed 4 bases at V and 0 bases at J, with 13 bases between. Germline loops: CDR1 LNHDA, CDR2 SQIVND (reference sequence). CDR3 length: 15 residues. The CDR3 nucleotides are TGTGCCAGTAGTAAGGCAGCTCATAGCTCCTACGAGCAGTACTTC. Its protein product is CASSKAAHSSYEQYF.

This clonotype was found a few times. CDR3 loop: CASSQAGGPGQGLYTQYF. The CDR3 region has the DNA TGCGCCAGCAGCCAAGCTGGGGGACCGGGACAGGGCCTTTATACGCAGTATTTT. This rearrangement joins TRBV4-3 to TRBJ2-3; 9 bases map to TRBD1. J gave up 7 bases and V 1 base, and 15 bases lay outside the gene matches. The V gene's germline CDR1 is LGHNA and CDR2 YSLEER. CDR3 length equals 18 residues.

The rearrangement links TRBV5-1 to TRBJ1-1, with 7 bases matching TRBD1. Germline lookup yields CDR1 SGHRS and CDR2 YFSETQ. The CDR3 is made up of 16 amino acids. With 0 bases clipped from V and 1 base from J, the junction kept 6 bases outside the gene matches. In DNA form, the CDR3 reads TGCGCCAGCAGCTTGGGTAGGACAGGAAAGAACACTGAAGCTTTCTTT. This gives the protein CASSLGRTGKNTEAFF. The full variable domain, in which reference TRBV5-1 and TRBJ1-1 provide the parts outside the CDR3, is KAGVTQTPRYLIKTRGQQVTLSCSPISGHRSVSWYQQTPGQGLQFLFEYFSETQRNKGNFPGRFSGRQFSNSRSEMNVSTLELGDSALYLCASSLGRTGKNTEAFFGQGTRLTVV.